This T cell receptor (beta chain) originates from a study of blood T cell repertoires in COVID-19. The overall study: Sites across the United States, Italy and Spain contributed samples from acute and convalescent COVID-19. Sources were T cells, B-cell-depleted T cells, or PBMCs; the material itself was cDNA or gDNA.

Study processing details: Quantification of nucleated cells was approximated via reference gene primer amplification. The protocol was immunoSEQ multiplex PCR, while the TCRdb copy is restricted to in-frame clones and leaves out a portion. The DNA gave D and trimming, while V, J and clone size come from that table. In the table there are roughly 200,000 clones, over 70% of which are singletons. The sequence was obtained from a man aged 35-49 years with active or convalescent COVID-19. Source material: peripheral blood.

The CDR3 sequence is CATSDLRQGQETQYF. The CDR3 coding sequence is TGTGCCACCAGTGATTTGCGGCAGGGACAAGAGACCCAGTACTTC. V is TRBV24-1 and J is TRBJ2-5; possibly TRBD1 for D (5 bases). Germline V gene data show CDR1 as KGHDR and CDR2 as SFDVKD. The CDR3 is made up of 15 amino acids. V dropped 0 bases and J dropped 2 bases, with 9 bases sitting between them.